These 20 T cell receptor beta chains originate from one sample sequenced in a study of early T cells in non-severe SARS-CoV-2 infection. TCRdb analysed the 5' RACE reads with MiXCR anew, one entry per CDR3 protein. This table has 75,000 to 100,000 distinct CDR3 sequences, 16% appearing once. Sequences were obtained from whole blood. The receptors here all came from an adult who was a healthcare worker with PCR-confirmed SARS-CoV-2 infection or an uninfected control (not recorded which).

J is TRBJ1-1 and V is TRBV18; 7 bases map to TRBD1. The CDR3 extends over 15 amino acids. Germline lookup yields CDR1 KGHSH and CDR2 LQKENI. Trimming took 3 bases from V and 4 from J; bases not matched to a gene: 8. CDR3 nucleotide sequence: TGTGCCAGCTCACCCCAGGGGGGGACTCCCACTGAAGCTTTCTTT. Translated, it gives CASSPQGGTPTEAFF.

The J gene is TRBJ2-5, the V gene TRBV28, with 14 bases fitting TRBD2. The CDR3 is 15 residues long. CDR1 and CDR2 (germline): MDHEN, SYDVKM. Trimming removed 3 bases from V and 4 bases from J; junction bases left unmatched: 1. The CDR3 DNA reads as TGTGCCAGCAGTTTGGGGACTAGCGGGAGAGAGACCCAGTACTTC. Its protein product is CASSLGTSGRETQYF.

This clonotype was seen a handful of times. V gene TRBV11-2 combines with J gene TRBJ2-1, with 11 bases aligning to TRBD2. J was trimmed by 5 bases and V by 1 base; bases with no gene match: 4. Germline V gene data show CDR1 as SGHAT and CDR2 as FQNNGV. This CDR3 comprises 16 residues. The DNA for the CDR3 is TGTGCCAGCAGCTTAGTTCCTAGCGGGGGGAACAATGAGCAGTTCTTC. Protein: CASSLVPSGGNNEQFF.

V is TRBV18 and J is TRBJ1-2; possible D gene TRBD1, 5 bases. The germline gives CDR1 KGHSH, CDR2 LQKENI. This CDR3 is 13 amino acids long. V was pared by 5 bases and J by 5 bases, with 12 bases between. The CDR3 sequence is CASSSGTDYGYTF. The CDR3 DNA follows: TGTGCCAGCTCAAGCGGGACCGATTATGGCTACACCTTC.

The gene calls are TRBV30 and TRBJ2-1; TRBD1 matches 7 bases. Trimming took 0 bases from V and 5 from J; bases not matched to a gene: 4. Germline CDR1 and CDR2: GTSNPN and SVGIG (reference sequence). CDR3 length: 14 residues. CDR3 in amino acids: CAWSVVTGDNEQFF. The CDR3 region has the DNA TGTGCCTGGAGTGTAGTAACAGGGGACAATGAGCAGTTCTTC.

This clonotype has more than one count but fewer than ten. This chain connects TRBV7-9 to TRBJ2-1; 7 bases agree with TRBD2. The CDR3 spans 15 residues. Germline CDR1 reads SEHNR; CDR2 reads FQNEAQ (reference sequence). V dropped 7 bases and J dropped 8; count of bases not matched to a gene: 14. In nucleotides, the CDR3 is TGTGCCAGCAACCCCACGCCGGGAGGAGTGGATGAGCAGTTCTTC. Translation gives CASNPTPGGVDEQFF.

The chain carries TRBV10-1 and TRBJ1-6; D gene unclear. CDR3 length: 13 residues. Trimming pared 0 bases from V and 10 bases from J, leaving 7 bases between. The germline CDR1 and CDR2 sequences are WNHNN and SYGVQD (reference sequence). Here the CDR3 reads CASSESLGSPLHF. The CDR3 region has the DNA TGCGCCAGCAGTGAGTCCCTGGGCTCACCCCTCCACTTT.

This clonotype was counted at least ten times. V is TRBV21-1 and J is TRBJ1-6; the DNA was not compared with TRBD1, the D call given in the table. TRBV21-1 is a pseudogene segment. This CDR3 comprises 23 residues. DNA for the CDR3: TGTGCCAGCAGCAAGTCACCAGTTCAAAAACGGGACAGGCTGAGCTCCTATAATTCACCCCTCCACTTT. It codes for CASSKSPVQKRDRLSSYNSPLHF.

This clonotype was recorded a few times. Written as DNA, the CDR3 is TGCAGCGTCCAGGTCTTAGGGGATGGCTACACCTTC. As protein: CSVQVLGDGYTF. The V call is TRBV29-1, the J call TRBJ1-2; tentative D call: TRBD1 (5 bases). CDR3 length: 12 residues. Trimming stripped 6 bases from V and 6 bases from J, with 14 bases between. Germline V gene lookup returns CDR1 SQVTM and CDR2 ANQGSEA.

This sequence joins TRBV3-1 and TRBJ2-3, with no clear D. The germline V gene encodes CDR1 LGHDT and CDR2 YNNKEL (reference sequence). Trimming took 1 base from V and 0 from J, leaving 8 bases between them. The CDR3 length is 15 residues. The CDR3 nucleotides are TGTGCCAGCAGCCAAGGAGTAGTTAGCACAGATACGCAGTATTTT. Its protein is CASSQGVVSTDTQYF.

In its sample, this clonotype was seen many times. V and J are TRBV20-1 and TRBJ2-4, with D possibly called TRBD1 or TRBD2 (5 bases each). With 5 bases removed from V and 0 bases from J, the gap between germline ends came to 20 bases. Germline assignment: CDR1 DFQATT and CDR2 SNEGSKA (reference sequence). The CDR3 is 17 residues long. CDR3 protein: CSARNPGPERAKNIQYF. The CDR3 coding sequence is TGCAGTGCTCGAAACCCGGGACCAGAGAGAGCCAAAAACATTCAGTACTTC.

This clonotype was observed many times. The chain couples TRBV28 to TRBJ2-1, with D tentatively TRBD1 (6 bases). The V end lost 10 bases, the J end lost 5 bases, and 12 bases lay between the germline ends. The CDR3 covers 12 residues. The germline V gene has CDR1 MDHEN and CDR2 SYDVKM. CDR3 nucleotides: TGTGCCACCCCGGGACAAAACAATGAGCAGTTCTTC. It encodes CATPGQNNEQFF.

On this clonotype itself: Germline is not matched at one junction end, which may reflect a read error. This chain links TRBV29-1 with TRBJ1-2; a weak D match, TRBD1 (6 bases). This CDR3 is 13 amino acids long. CDR1 and CDR2 (germline): SQVTM, ANQGSEA. CDR3 nucleotides: TGCAACGTTGATCTTGGGGGCGACTATGGCTACACCTTC. Its protein is CNVDLGGDYGYTF.

This clonotype has a handful of counts. The chain has TRBV7-6 and TRBJ2-7; TRBD1 matches at 9 bases. This CDR3 has 16 residues. From germline, CDR1 is SGHVS and CDR2 FNYEAQ. V shed 1 base, J shed 5 bases, and the junction held 9 bases outside the gene matches. CDR3 in DNA: TGTGCCAGCAGCTTAGGGTATCAGACAGGGGGTGACGAGCAGTACTTC. It yields the protein CASSLGYQTGGDEQYF.

This clonotype was detected only a few times. The V and J genes are TRBV12-3 or TRBV12-4 and TRBJ1-5, with 7 positions matching TRBD1. Trimming removed 4 bases from V and 4 bases from J; junction bases left unmatched: 7. There are 15 residues in the CDR3. In DNA form, the CDR3 reads TGTGCCAGCAGTTCCACAGGGGTAGGGAATCAGCCCCAGCATTTT. It is translated as CASSSTGVGNQPQHF.

The CDR3 reads CSARDSPYEQYF. CDR3 in DNA: TGCAGTGCTAGAGACAGCCCCTACGAGCAGTACTTC. The V call is TRBV20-1, the J call TRBJ2-7; D not certain. In germline, CDR1 is DFQATT, CDR2 SNEGSKA (reference sequence). There are 12 residues in the CDR3. Trimming pared 0 bases from V and 2 bases from J, leaving 5 bases between.

This sequence joins TRBV20-1 and TRBJ1-2; 7 bases line up with TRBD1. The length of the CDR3 is 14 residues. The germline V gene has CDR1 DFQATT and CDR2 SNEGSKA (reference sequence). J gave up 7 bases and V 0 bases, and 8 bases lay outside the gene matches. CDR3 coding DNA: TGCAGTGCTAGAGATGGGGGACAGATGGGTGGCTACACCTTC. This sequence encodes CSARDGGQMGGYTF.

This clonotype was recorded a few times. V is TRBV30 and J is TRBJ1-1; D might be TRBD1 (5 bases). Deletions cut 0 bases from V and 11 bases from J, with 16 bases between. The CDR3 contains 13 residues. CDR1 and CDR2 (germline): GTSNPN, SVGIG (reference sequence). The chain's CDR3 is CAWSVSSFRVAFF. The CDR3 DNA reads as TGTGCCTGGAGTGTTAGCAGTTTCAGGGTGGCTTTCTTT.

The chain links TRBV6-2 or TRBV6-3 to TRBJ2-1; maybe TRBD1 (6 bases). The CDR3 is made up of 14 amino acids. Trimming took off 2 bases at V and 8 bases at J, with 13 bases between the two ends. Germline CDR1 reads MNHEY; CDR2 reads SVGEGT. DNA of the CDR3: TGTGCCAGCAGTTACGTACAGGGTGGCGATGAGCAGTTCTTC. This sequence encodes CASSYVQGGDEQFF.

This clonotype turned up a few times. The chain is built from TRBV7-2 and TRBJ2-3, with D unresolved. V was clipped by 1 base and J by 7 bases, with 0 bases between them. This CDR3 spans 10 amino acids. CDR1 and CDR2 (germline): SGHTA, FQGNSA. Here the CDR3 DNA reads TGTGCCAGCAGCTTAGATACGCAGTATTTT. Its protein is CASSLDTQYF.